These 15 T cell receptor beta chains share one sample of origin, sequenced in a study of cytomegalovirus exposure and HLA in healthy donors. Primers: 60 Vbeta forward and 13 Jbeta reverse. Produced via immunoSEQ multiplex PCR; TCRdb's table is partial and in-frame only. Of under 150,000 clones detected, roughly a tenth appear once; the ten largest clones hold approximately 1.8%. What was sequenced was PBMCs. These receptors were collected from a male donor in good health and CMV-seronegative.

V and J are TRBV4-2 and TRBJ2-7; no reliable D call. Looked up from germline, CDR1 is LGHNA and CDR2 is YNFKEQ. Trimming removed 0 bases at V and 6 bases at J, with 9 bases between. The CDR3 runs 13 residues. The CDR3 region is CASSQEIFPEQYF. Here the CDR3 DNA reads TGTGCCAGCAGCCAAGAAATATTCCCCGAGCAGTACTTC.

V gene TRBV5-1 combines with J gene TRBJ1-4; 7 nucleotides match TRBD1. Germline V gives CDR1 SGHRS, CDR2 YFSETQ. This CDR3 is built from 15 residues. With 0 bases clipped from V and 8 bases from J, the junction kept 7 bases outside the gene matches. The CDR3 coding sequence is TGCGCCAGCAGCTTGGTTGCCCAGGGGGAGGAAAAACTGTTTTTT. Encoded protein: CASSLVAQGEEKLFF.

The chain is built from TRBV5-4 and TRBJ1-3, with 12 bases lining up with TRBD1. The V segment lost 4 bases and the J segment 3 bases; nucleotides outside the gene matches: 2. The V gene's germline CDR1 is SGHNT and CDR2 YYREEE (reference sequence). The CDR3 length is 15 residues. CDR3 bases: TGTGCCAGCAGCGGGACAGGGGGCGGTGGAAACACCATATATTTT. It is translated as CASSGTGGGGNTIYF.

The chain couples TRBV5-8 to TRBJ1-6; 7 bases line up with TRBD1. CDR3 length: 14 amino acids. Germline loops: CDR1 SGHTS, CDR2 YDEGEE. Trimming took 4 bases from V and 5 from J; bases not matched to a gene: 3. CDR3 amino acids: CASSPGQNNSPLHF. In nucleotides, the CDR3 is TGTGCCAGCAGCCCGGGACAGAATAATTCACCCCTCCACTTT.

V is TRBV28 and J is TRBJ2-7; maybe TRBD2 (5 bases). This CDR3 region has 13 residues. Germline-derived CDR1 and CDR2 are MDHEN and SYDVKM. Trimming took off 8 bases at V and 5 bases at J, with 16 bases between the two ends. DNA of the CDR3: TGTGCCAGCGGGAGTACCCGTTCTGACGAGCAGTACTTC. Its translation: CASGSTRSDEQYF.

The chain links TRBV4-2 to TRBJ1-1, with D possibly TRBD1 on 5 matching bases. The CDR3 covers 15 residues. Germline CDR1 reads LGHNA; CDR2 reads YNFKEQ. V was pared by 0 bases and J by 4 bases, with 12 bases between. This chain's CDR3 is CASSQDPAGPTEAFF. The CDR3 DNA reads TGTGCCAGCAGCCAAGATCCCGCAGGGCCCACTGAAGCTTTCTTT.

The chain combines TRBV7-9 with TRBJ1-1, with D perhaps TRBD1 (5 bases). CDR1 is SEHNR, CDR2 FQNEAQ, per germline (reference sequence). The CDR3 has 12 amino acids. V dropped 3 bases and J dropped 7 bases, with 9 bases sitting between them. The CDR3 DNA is TGTGCCAGCAGCTTTACGACAGTTGAAGCTTTCTTT. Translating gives CASSFTTVEAFF.

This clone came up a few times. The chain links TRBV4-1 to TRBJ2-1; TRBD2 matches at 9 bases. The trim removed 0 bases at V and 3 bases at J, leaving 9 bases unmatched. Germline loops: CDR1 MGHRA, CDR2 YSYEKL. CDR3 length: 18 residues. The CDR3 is CASSQDWPSGNVYNEQFF. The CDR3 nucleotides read TGCGCCAGCAGCCAAGATTGGCCTAGCGGGAACGTCTACAATGAGCAGTTCTTC.

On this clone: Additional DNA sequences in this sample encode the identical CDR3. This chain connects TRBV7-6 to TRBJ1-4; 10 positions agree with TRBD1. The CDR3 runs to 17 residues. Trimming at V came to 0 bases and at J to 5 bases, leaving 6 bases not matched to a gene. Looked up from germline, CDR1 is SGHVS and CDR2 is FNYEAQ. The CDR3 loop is CASSLAPADRGNEKLFF. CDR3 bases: TGTGCCAGCAGCTTAGCTCCCGCGGACAGGGGGAATGAAAAACTGTTTTTT.

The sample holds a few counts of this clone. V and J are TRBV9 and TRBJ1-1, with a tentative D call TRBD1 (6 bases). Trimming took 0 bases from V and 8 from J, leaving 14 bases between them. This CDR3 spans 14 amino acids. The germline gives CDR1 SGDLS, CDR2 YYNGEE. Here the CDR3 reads CASSVASRGPEAFF. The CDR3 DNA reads TGTGCCAGCAGCGTAGCTTCGCGGGGGCCGGAAGCTTTCTTT.

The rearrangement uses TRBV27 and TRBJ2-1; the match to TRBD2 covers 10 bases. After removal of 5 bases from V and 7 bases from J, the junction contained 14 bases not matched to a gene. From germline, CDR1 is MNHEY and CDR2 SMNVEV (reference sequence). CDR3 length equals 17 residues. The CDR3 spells CASSPHDLAGGKNEQFF. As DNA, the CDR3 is TGTGCCAGCAGTCCCCACGACTTAGCGGGAGGTAAAAATGAGCAGTTCTTC.

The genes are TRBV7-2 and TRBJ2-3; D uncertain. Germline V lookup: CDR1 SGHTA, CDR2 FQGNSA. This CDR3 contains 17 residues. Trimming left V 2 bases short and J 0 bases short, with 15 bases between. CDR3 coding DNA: TGTGCCAGCAGCTTAAGAGGCGGCGGCCCTAGCACAGATACGCAGTATTTT. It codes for CASSLRGGGPSTDTQYF.

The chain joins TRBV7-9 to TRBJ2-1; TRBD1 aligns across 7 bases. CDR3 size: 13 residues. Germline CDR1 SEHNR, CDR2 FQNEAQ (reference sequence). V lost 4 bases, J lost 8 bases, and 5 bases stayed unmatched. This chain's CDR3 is CASSSDRAYEQFF. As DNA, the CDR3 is TGTGCCAGCAGCTCCGACAGGGCATATGAGCAGTTCTTC.

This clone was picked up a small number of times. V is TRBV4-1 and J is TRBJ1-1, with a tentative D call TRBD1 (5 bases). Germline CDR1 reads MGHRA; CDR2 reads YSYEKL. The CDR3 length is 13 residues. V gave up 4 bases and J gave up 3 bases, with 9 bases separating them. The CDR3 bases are TGCGCCAGCAGCCTGGGGGGACACACTGAAGCTTTCTTT. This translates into CASSLGGHTEAFF.

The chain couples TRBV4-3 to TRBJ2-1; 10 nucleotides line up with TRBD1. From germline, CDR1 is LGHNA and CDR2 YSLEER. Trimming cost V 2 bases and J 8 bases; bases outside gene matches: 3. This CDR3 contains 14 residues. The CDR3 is CASSQWTGGDEQFF. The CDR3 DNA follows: TGCGCCAGCAGCCAATGGACAGGGGGGGATGAGCAGTTCTTC.